The 29 T cell receptor beta chains reported below all come from one sample, sequenced in a study of tumor-infiltrating lymphocytes in primary liver carcinoma. Starting from roughly 0.5 ug of total RNA, TCR beta cDNA was produced with a primer in the constant region. A slightly modified ARM-PCR protocol with three nested multiplex PCR rounds produced these TCR beta libraries. With TRBV1-TRBV30 forward primers and a C-beta reverse primer, the first two PCR rounds were run for around 11 cycles each. TCRdb used MiXCR to reprocess the multiplex PCR reads, holding one entry per CDR3 protein. The top ten clones hold less than 35% of a sample with 40,000 to 60,000 distinct CDR3 sequences, 65% to 80% of them seen once. For each extraction, RNA and DNA were obtained together from approximately 20-30 mg of unsorted bulk tissue. Sequencing was carried out using liver tumor tissue from sampling region 5. Subset noted: tumor region T5, tumor centre. Every receptor here comes from a man aged 35-49 years with primary liver carcinoma and hepatitis B virus infection.

A remark on this clonotype: A read error is possible here, since a much larger clone lies one base away. The chain links TRBV30 to TRBJ1-6; D is unresolved. This CDR3 spans 12 amino acids. Between the trimmed V and J ends, which lost 5 bases and 8 bases, there was a span of 10 bases. The germline CDR1 and CDR2 sequences are GTSNPN and SVGIG (reference sequence). CDR3 sequence (DNA): TGTGCCTGGGTCGAGGTGGATTCACCCCTCCACTTT. It specifies CAWVEVDSPLHF.

The chain couples TRBV24-1 to TRBJ2-1; D is ambiguous. This CDR3 is 11 amino acids long. Per the germline V gene, CDR1 is KGHDR and CDR2 is SFDVKD. Between the trimmed V and J ends, which lost 4 bases and 10 bases, there was a span of 7 bases. CDR3 loop: CATSDTVEQFF. In DNA, the CDR3 is TGTGCCACCAGTGACACGGTGGAGCAGTTCTTC.

This clonotype has more than one count but fewer than ten. The V and J genes are TRBV11-2 and TRBJ2-5, with TRBD1 matching over 7 bases. CDR1 and CDR2 from the germline V gene are SGHAT and FQNNGV. The CDR3 length is 17 residues. Germline trimming cut 1 base from V and 2 bases from J; bases unmatched to any gene: 10. CDR3 residues: CASSLVRGGSQQETQYF. The CDR3 nucleotides are TGTGCCAGCAGCTTAGTCAGAGGGGGCAGTCAGCAAGAGACCCAGTACTTC.

Concerning this clonotype: This is likely a read error, given that the CDR3 carries no conserved phenylalanine or tryptophan at its end. The chain carries TRBV12-3 or TRBV12-4 and TRBJ1-6; 7 bases are a match to TRBD1. The CDR3 consists of 15 residues. The CDR3 loop is CACRLDRAYNSPLHY. The CDR3 DNA is TGTGCCTGCAGACTCGACAGGGCCTATAATTCACCCCTCCACTAT.

With regard to this clonotype: One end of the junction varies from germline; a read error may be responsible. V usage is TRBV6-5 and J usage is TRBJ2-3; no reliable D call. The CDR3 runs 14 residues. CDR1 MNHEY and CDR2 SVGAGI come from the germline V gene. CDR3 sequence reads: CASTYKVLKDTQYF. CDR3 in DNA: TGTGCCAGCACTTACAAGGTCTTAAAAGATACGCAGTATTTT.

Ten or more counts support this clonotype. The chain recombines TRBV28 with TRBJ1-1, with D hard to call. The ends were cut back, 4 bases at V and 3 bases at J, with 15 bases in the middle. This CDR3 contains 15 residues. Germline CDR1 and CDR2: MDHEN and SYDVKM. CDR3 residues: CASSSPYGRDTEAFF. CDR3 in DNA: TGTGCCAGCAGTTCCCCCTATGGACGGGACACTGAAGCTTTCTTT.

Remarks on this clonotype: A single base separates this from a much larger clone, so it may be a read error. V and J are TRBV7-9 and TRBJ2-3; D uncertain. Looked up from germline, CDR1 is SEHNR and CDR2 is FQNEAQ (reference sequence). This CDR3 is built from 13 residues. V lost 1 base and J 4 bases, leaving 6 bases between the germline ends. The chain's CDR3 is CASSLGVSDTQYF. In nucleotides, the CDR3 is TGTGCCAGCAGCTTAGGGGTCTCAGATACGCAGTATTTT. Full variable domain (rest looked up from reference TRBV7-9 and TRBJ2-3): DTGVSQNPRHKITKRGQNVTFRCDPISEHNRLYWYRQTLGQGPEFLTYFQNEAQLEKSRLLSDRFSAERPKGSFSTLEIQRTEQGDSAMYLCASSLGVSDTQYFGPGTRLTVL.

The V call is TRBV6-2 or TRBV6-3, the J call TRBJ2-1, with D uncertain. Gene TRBJ2-7 matches the end of the DNA better, so the J call may be wrong. The CDR3 consists of 12 residues. Germline V CDR1 and CDR2: MNHEY, SVGEGT. CDR3 sequence (DNA): TGTGCCAGTAGCTACAATTCGTACGAGCAGTACTTC. Its protein product is CASSYNSYEQYF.

Worth noting for this clonotype: With a much larger clone just one base away, this may be a read error. V is TRBV5-1 and J is TRBJ2-6; 7 bases align to TRBD1. CDR1 and CDR2 from the germline V gene are SGHRS and YFSETQ. The CDR3 is 18 residues long. V shed 0 bases and J 5 bases; nucleotides not matched to a gene: 11. CDR3 loop: CASSLDVGGVGRANVLTF. CDR3 nucleotide sequence: TGCGCCAGCAGCTTGGACGTAGGGGGCGTAGGAAGGGCCAACGTCCTGACTTTC.

The table lists this clonotype with many counts. The V and J genes are TRBV6-5 and TRBJ2-1; 11 positions match TRBD2. The length of the CDR3 is 14 residues. Germline V lookup: CDR1 MNHEY, CDR2 SVGAGI. Trimming cost V 7 bases and J 5 bases; bases outside gene matches: 4. CDR3 DNA: TGTGCCAGCACCCGGGGACTAGCGGACAATGAGCAGTTCTTC. The encoded protein is CASTRGLADNEQFF.

In regard to this clonotype: The junction departs from the called germline gene at one end, perhaps through a read error. CDR3 nucleotide sequence: TGTGCCAGCATGTTCAGATCTACCTCTAACTATGGCTACACCTTT. Amino acids: CASMFRSTSNYGYTF. V gene TRBV6-1 combines with J gene TRBJ1-2; D uncertain. The germline gives CDR1 MNHNS, CDR2 SASEGT. The CDR3 sequence is 15 residues long.

The table lists this clonotype with a few counts. A much larger clone lies one base from this, so it may be a read error. The chain links TRBV7-3 to TRBJ2-1, with 8 bases identical to TRBD2. V lost 8 bases to trimming and J lost 7 bases; unmatched junction nucleotides: 13. Germline V lookup: CDR1 SGHTA, CDR2 FQGTGA. The CDR3 loop spans 15 amino acids. The DNA of the CDR3 is TGTGCCAGCGGCCCCCGGGGGGGCCAGGGGAATGAGCAGTTCTTC. This gives the protein CASGPRGGQGNEQFF. Together with reference TRBV7-3 and TRBJ2-1, the CDR3 gives the full variable domain: GAGVSQTPSNKVTEKGKYVELRCDPISGHTALYWYRQSLGQGPEFLIYFQGTGAADDSGLPNDRFFAVRPEGSVSTLKIQRTERGDSAVYLCASGPRGGQGNEQFFGPGTRLTVL.

The chain carries TRBV5-6 and TRBJ2-2; no firm D call. The germline V gene encodes CDR1 SGHDT and CDR2 YYEEEE. This CDR3 region has 16 residues. Trimming left V 0 bases short and J 4 bases short, with 13 bases between. The CDR3 loop reads CASSLDRVSFTGELFF. DNA for the CDR3: TGTGCCAGCAGCTTGGACAGAGTGTCGTTCACCGGGGAGCTGTTTTTT.

This clonotype was seen only once. The chain carries TRBV30 and TRBJ1-1, with D unclear. CDR3 size: 13 residues. The V end was cut by 8 bases, the J end by 3 bases, with 16 bases between. Germline V CDR1 and CDR2: GTSNPN, SVGIG (reference sequence). As DNA, the CDR3 is TGTGCCCAGAGAAGGGATTCGGACACTGAAGCTTTCTTT. Amino acids: CAQRRDSDTEAFF. The whole variable domain, remainder taken from reference TRBV30 and TRBJ1-1, is SQTIHQWPATLVQPVGSPLSLECTVEGTSNPNLYWYRQAAGRGLQLLFYSVGIGQISSEVPQNLSASRPQDRQFILSSKKLLLSDSGFYLCAQRRDSDTEAFFGQGTRLTVV.

About this clonotype itself: The junction and the germline gene differ at one end; a read error may be behind it. The V and J genes are TRBV4-1 and TRBJ1-2; D is uncertain. Per the germline V gene, CDR1 is MGHRA and CDR2 is YSYEKL. The CDR3 has 15 amino acids. The CDR3 region has the DNA TGCGCCATCAGCCATTCAATGTCGGCCGTCTATGGCGACACCTTC. Its translation: CAISHSMSAVYGDTF.

The V gene is TRBV21-1, the J gene TRBJ2-1; the DNA was not compared with TRBD2, the D call given in the table. TRBV21-1 is reported as a pseudogene. CDR3 length: 16 residues. The CDR3 here is CASSSRAGGIYNEQFF. CDR3 sequence (DNA): TGTGCCAGCAGCTCCCGAGCGGGAGGAATTTACAATGAGCAGTTCTTC.

Concerning this clonotype itself: The junction shows a germline mismatch at one end, possibly a read error. J is TRBJ2-1 and V is TRBV5-4; 7 bases agree with TRBD2. This CDR3 has 15 residues. Germline-derived CDR1 and CDR2 are SGHNT and YYREEE (reference sequence). The CDR3 DNA follows: TGTGCCAGTAGCTTGAGGGGAGGGCTTACGAATGAGCAGTTCTTC. Translated: CASSLRGGLTNEQFF. The full variable domain, its missing parts supplied by reference TRBV5-4 and TRBJ2-1, is ETGVTQSPTHLIKTRGQQVTLRCSSQSGHNTVSWYQQALGQGPQFIFQYYREEENGRGNFPPRFSGLQFPNYSSELNVNALELDDSALYLCASSLRGGLTNEQFFGPGTRLTVL.

CDR3 nucleotides: TGTGCCAGCAGCGAGGGACAGGGTCGGGTCGGGGAGCTGTTTTTT. Amino acids: CASSEGQGRVGELFF. The J gene is TRBJ2-2, the V gene TRBV7-9, with TRBD1 identical over 9 bases. From germline, CDR1 is SEHNR and CDR2 FQNEAQ (reference sequence). CDR3 length: 15 amino acids. The V segment lost 5 bases and the J segment 7 bases; nucleotides outside the gene matches: 8.

In the case of this clonotype: One junction end disagrees with the germline gene, perhaps due to a read error. The V call is TRBV5-6, the J call TRBJ2-5; 16 bases map to TRBD2. The CDR3 has 16 amino acids. The V gene's germline CDR1 is SGHDT and CDR2 YYEEEE. The CDR3 reads CASSLGGTSGREIQYF. The CDR3 DNA sequence: TGTGCTAGCAGCTTGGGTGGGACTAGCGGGAGGGAGATCCAGTACTTC. The full variable domain, with the rest looked up from reference TRBV5-6 and TRBJ2-5, is DAGVTQSPTHLIKTRGQQVTLRCSPKSGHDTVSWYQQALGQGPQFIFQYYEEEERQRGNFPDRFSGHQFPNYSSELNVNALLLGDSALYLCASSLGGTSGREIQYFGPGTRLLVL.

There are a few counts of this clonotype. The chain couples TRBV12-3 or TRBV12-4 to TRBJ2-7; D is possibly TRBD1 or TRBD2 (5 bases each). The CDR3 runs 15 residues. CDR3 bases: TGTTCCGGCAGTGTCCCTATTGGGGGATCCTACGAGCAGTACTTC. It codes for CSGSVPIGGSYEQYF.

Remarks on this clonotype: Given the absence of the conserved phenylalanine or tryptophan at the CDR3 end, a read error is likely. CDR3 loop: CVSSEAVNEQFL. The CDR3 nucleotides are TGTGTCAGCAGTGAAGCGGTCAATGAGCAGTTCCTC. This chain uses TRBV6-1 with TRBJ2-1; TRBD2 is a possible D gene (5 bases). This CDR3 is 12 amino acids long. CDR1 and CDR2 from the germline V gene are MNHNS and SASEGT.

This clonotype has ten or more counts. The CDR3 sequence: CASSYSIAHYGYTF. The DNA for the CDR3 is TGTGCCAGCAGTTACTCGATCGCCCACTATGGCTACACCTTC. The chain has TRBV6-5 and TRBJ1-2; unclear D gene. There are 14 residues in the CDR3. Germline CDR1 is MNHEY and CDR2 is SVGAGI. V lost 0 bases to trimming and J lost 3 bases, with 8 bases between them.

About this clonotype: One junction end does not reproduce the germline sequence, and a read error may be involved. The V and J genes are TRBV24-1 and TRBJ2-7, with TRBD2 matching over 13 bases. The CDR3 is made up of 13 amino acids. Looked up from germline, CDR1 is KGHDR and CDR2 is SFDVKD. CDR3 residues: CATRLAGGYGQYF. CDR3 bases: TGTGCCACCAGACTAGCGGGAGGGTACGGGCAGTACTTC.

This clonotype has a single count. Since the CDR3 does not end with the conserved phenylalanine or tryptophan, this likely comes from a read error. This rearrangement joins TRBV12-3 or TRBV12-4 to TRBJ1-6; 7 bases agree with TRBD1. The CDR3 runs to 15 residues. This CDR3 is CAGRLDRAYNSPLHY. DNA of the CDR3: TGTGCCGGCAGACTCGACAGGGCCTATAATTCACCCCTCCACTAT.

This clonotype appeared a few times. The V call is TRBV19, the J call TRBJ1-1; D remains ambiguous. V dropped 1 base and J dropped 5 bases, with 11 bases sitting between them. Germline V lookup: CDR1 LNHDA, CDR2 SQIVND (reference sequence). CDR3 length equals 14 residues. The CDR3 here is CASSIGREWTEAFF. For the CDR3, the DNA is TGTGCCAGTAGTATAGGAAGGGAATGGACTGAAGCTTTCTTT.

With regard to this clonotype: This may be a read error, as it is one base from a much larger clone. The rearrangement uses TRBV5-4 and TRBJ1-5; D gene uncertain. Germline V lookup: CDR1 SGHNT, CDR2 YYREEE (reference sequence). This CDR3 comprises 14 residues. V lost 3 bases to trimming and J lost 9 bases, with 16 bases between them. CDR3 loop: CASSSGPAQGPQHF. The CDR3 coding sequence is TGTGCCAGCAGCTCCGGACCCGCTCAAGGGCCCCAGCATTTT.

The chain carries TRBV6-5 and TRBJ2-7; D possibly uses TRBD1 or TRBD2 (5 bases each). The CDR3 spans 13 residues. Between the trimmed V and J ends, which lost 8 bases and 4 bases, there was a span of 15 bases. Looked up from germline, CDR1 is MNHEY and CDR2 is SVGAGI. The CDR3 DNA is TGTGCCAGCGGTCACAGTGGGGGTTACGAGCAGTACTTC. Amino acid sequence: CASGHSGGYEQYF.

J is TRBJ2-7 and V is TRBV11-2, with D possibly TRBD1 on 6 matching bases. V lost 3 bases and J lost 0, with 18 bases in between. CDR3 length: 17 residues. Germline CDR1 is SGHAT and CDR2 is FQNNGV. In DNA form, the CDR3 reads TGTGCCAGCAGCTTTGACCTCGGGACACCCCGCTCCTACGAGCAGTACTTC. Translation gives CASSFDLGTPRSYEQYF. Together with reference TRBV11-2 and TRBJ2-7, the CDR3 gives the full variable domain: EAGVAQSPRYKIIEKRQSVAFWCNPISGHATLYWYQQILGQGPKLLIQFQNNGVVDDSQLPKDRFSAERLKGVDSTLKIQPAKLEDSAVYLCASSFDLGTPRSYEQYFGPGTRLTVT.

On this clonotype: This sequence may be a read error, since a much larger clone differs from it by one base. V and J are TRBV7-9 and TRBJ2-7, with D possibly matching TRBD1 (5 bases). This CDR3 has 14 residues. In germline, CDR1 is SEHNR, CDR2 FQNEAQ (reference sequence). The ends were cut back, 5 bases at V and 5 bases at J, with 16 bases in the middle. The CDR3 here is CASSPQIGVDEQYF. The CDR3 DNA follows: TGTGCCAGCAGCCCGCAGATAGGGGTCGACGAGCAGTACTTC.